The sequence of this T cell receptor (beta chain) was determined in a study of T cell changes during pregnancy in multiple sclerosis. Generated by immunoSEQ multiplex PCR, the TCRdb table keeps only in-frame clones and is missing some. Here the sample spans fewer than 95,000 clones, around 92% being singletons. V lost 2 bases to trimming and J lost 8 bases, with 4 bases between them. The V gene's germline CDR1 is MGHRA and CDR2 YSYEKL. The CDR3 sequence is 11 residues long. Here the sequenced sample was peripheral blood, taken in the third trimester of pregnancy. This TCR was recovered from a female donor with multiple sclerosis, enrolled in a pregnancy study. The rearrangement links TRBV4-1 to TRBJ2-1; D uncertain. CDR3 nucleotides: TGCGCCAGCAGCCAATTATATGAGCAGTTCTTC. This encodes CASSQLYEQFF.